At least ten counts were recorded for the clone carrying this T cell receptor beta chain. The data were taken from a study of spatial heterogeneity in lung cancer. Study details: Within raw reads, each unique TCR and UMI combination appeared on average more than ten times.

V was cut by 10 bases and J by 7 bases, with 11 bases left in between. CDR3 size: 11 residues. In germline, CDR1 is SEHNR, CDR2 FQNEAQ (reference sequence). A distinct unique molecular identifier was carried by each TCR cDNA molecule. TCRdb independently ran MiXCR on the 5' RACE reads; one entry per CDR3 protein. The profile covers more than 25,000 distinct CDR3 sequences, with approximately 5.9% appearing a single time and more than 20% taken by the ten largest. Time point: blood at routine non-recurrence follow-up after resection. Frozen PBMC, nontumor lung or tumor provided whole RNA, which was sequenced unsorted.

This TCR came from a female donor with early-stage non-small cell lung cancer. V usage is TRBV7-9 and J usage is TRBJ2-1; no definite D call. Material: PBMCs, obtained at follow-up. CDR3 region: CATLVGNEQFF. In nucleotides, the CDR3 is TGTGCCACGTTAGTAGGGAATGAGCAGTTCTTC. The variable domain in full, completed from reference TRBV7-9 and TRBJ2-1, reads DTGVSQNPRHKITKRGQNVTFRCDPISEHNRLYWYRQTLGQGPEFLTYFQNEAQLEKSRLLSDRFSAERPKGSFSTLEIQRTEQGDSAMYLCATLVGNEQFFGPGTRLTVL.